What follows are 18 T cell receptor beta chains derived from one specimen sequenced in a study of shared clonotypes between healthy human individuals. Method: immunoSEQ multiplex PCR; TCRdb's copy keeps in-frame clones and lacks some. The sample has around 1,900,000 clones; 90% to 95% are singletons. CD45RO-negative cells were positively selected for CCR7, leaving out terminally differentiated effector memory CD45RA+ cells. Sequencing used naive CD8+ T cells from PBMCs. The source is a man between 18 and 35 years old in good health. Some clones in this sample may be carry-over from other donors' samples.

The V and J genes are TRBV29-1 and TRBJ2-3; no firm D call. The CDR3 has 13 residues. Deletions cut 5 bases from V and 3 bases from J, with 12 bases between. Germline V CDR1 and CDR2: SQVTM, ANQGSEA. CDR3 region: CSVRWARTDTQYF. Here the CDR3 DNA reads TGCAGCGTTAGATGGGCCCGGACAGATACGCAGTATTTT.

J is TRBJ1-1 and V is TRBV4-2, with D perhaps matching TRBD1 (5 bases). Per germline, CDR1 LGHNA and CDR2 YNFKEQ. The CDR3 runs 16 residues. The V end lost 4 bases, the J end lost 0 bases, and 15 bases lay between the germline ends. The CDR3 coding sequence is TGTGCCAGCAGCCCTCGTCGGGGGGGAATGAACACTGAAGCTTTCTTT. Translated, it gives CASSPRRGGMNTEAFF.

The rearrangement joins TRBV28 to TRBJ2-1; 9 bases align to TRBD2. The length of the CDR3 is 14 residues. J lost 8 bases, V lost 3 bases, and 5 bases had no gene match. Germline V gene lookup returns CDR1 MDHEN and CDR2 SYDVKM. CDR3 in DNA: TGTGCCAGCAGTTTCAGACTAGCGGTACATGAGCAGTTCTTC. Encoded protein: CASSFRLAVHEQFF.

Here the CDR3 DNA reads TGTGCCAGCAGCTCAGTGAGCTTCGGGACAGACTCTGGAAACACCATATATTTT. Protein: CASSSVSFGTDSGNTIYF. This chain uses TRBV7-9 with TRBJ1-3; 7 nucleotides align to TRBD1. Germline CDR1 and CDR2: SEHNR and FQNEAQ (reference sequence). With V trimmed by 4 bases and J by 0 bases, 12 bases remained unmatched. The CDR3 totals 18 residues.

The J gene is TRBJ2-5, the V gene TRBV7-2, with D perhaps matching TRBD1 (6 bases). V lost 5 bases, J lost 2 bases, and 12 bases lay in between. This CDR3 spans 14 amino acids. Germline CDR1 and CDR2: SGHTA and FQGNSA. The CDR3 DNA reads TGTGCCAGCAGCGTGCGGACAGATCAAGAGACCCAGTACTTC. Translated, it gives CASSVRTDQETQYF.

The J gene is TRBJ2-7, the V gene TRBV6-6; tentatively, D is TRBD2 (5 bases). The CDR3 is 15 amino acids. CDR1 and CDR2 from the germline V gene are MNHNY and SVGAGI (reference sequence). Between the trimmed V and J ends, which lost 7 bases and 6 bases, there was a span of 22 bases. CDR3 sequence: CASTSLNRLSSEQYF. CDR3 nucleotide sequence: TGTGCCAGCACCTCATTAAATAGACTAAGCTCCGAGCAGTACTTC.

With respect to this clone: The same CDR3 can be traced to other DNA sequences in this sample. J is TRBJ1-1 and V is TRBV4-3; D not resolved. Germline V gene lookup returns CDR1 LGHNA and CDR2 YSLEER. The length of the CDR3 is 15 residues. V shed 0 bases and J shed 0 bases, with 8 bases lying between them. The chain's CDR3 is CASSQDRLMNTEAFF. CDR3 coding DNA: TGCGCCAGCAGCCAAGATCGACTGATGAACACTGAAGCTTTCTTT.

V and J are TRBV19 and TRBJ2-2; 8 bases map to TRBD1. V lost 3 bases and J lost 2; bases outside the gene matches: 8. From germline, CDR1 is LNHDA and CDR2 SQIVND (reference sequence). CDR3 length equals 17 residues. CDR3 in DNA: TGTGCCAGTAGTATTACAACAGGGGGTAGAAACACCGGGGAGCTGTTTTTT. As protein: CASSITTGGRNTGELFF.

The chain carries TRBV14 and TRBJ2-7; 7 positions agree with TRBD1. The V and J ends lost 6 bases and 2 bases, in that order; junction bases with no gene match: 10. Germline V gene data show CDR1 as SGHDN and CDR2 as FVKESK. The length of the CDR3 is 15 residues. The CDR3 reads CASSPARQGTYEQYF. The DNA of the CDR3 is TGTGCCAGCAGTCCCGCTCGACAGGGAACCTACGAGCAGTACTTC.

The chain is built from TRBV2 and TRBJ2-1; D remains ambiguous. Germline V CDR1 and CDR2: SNHLY, FYNNEI. The CDR3 totals 13 residues. Trimming took off 3 bases at V and 5 bases at J, with 8 bases between the two ends. The CDR3 bases are TGTGCCAGCAGTGAGGCCCTTAACAATGAGCAGTTCTTC. It yields the protein CASSEALNNEQFF.

V usage is TRBV9 and J usage is TRBJ2-7; TRBD1 matches 7 bases. CDR1 and CDR2 (germline): SGDLS, YYNGEE. There are 15 residues in the CDR3. After removal of 0 bases from V and 2 bases from J, the junction contained 5 bases not matched to a gene. The CDR3 DNA reads TGTGCCAGCAGCGTAGATACAGGGGCCACCTACGAGCAGTACTTC. Amino acid sequence: CASSVDTGATYEQYF.

In its sample, this clone was seen once. This sequence joins TRBV27 and TRBJ1-1; D gene unclear. Germline values: CDR1 MNHEY, CDR2 SMNVEV (reference sequence). The length of the CDR3 is 13 residues. V gave up 8 bases and J gave up 5 bases, with 15 bases separating them. The CDR3 loop is CASGVRTGTEAFF. In DNA, the CDR3 is TGTGCCAGCGGAGTCCGGACCGGGACTGAAGCTTTCTTT.

The chain employs TRBV9 and TRBJ2-1; 8 nucleotides align to TRBD1. The CDR3 is 18 amino acids. Germline CDR1 and CDR2: SGDLS and YYNGEE. The V and J ends lost 0 bases and 1 base, in that order; junction bases with no gene match: 9. In DNA, the CDR3 is TGTGCCAGCAGCGTAGCTATCGACAGGGGAGGATCCTACAATGAGCAGTTCTTC. This sequence encodes CASSVAIDRGGSYNEQFF.

The chain is built from TRBV5-6 and TRBJ1-2, with TRBD1 as a possible D gene (5 bases). Trimming removed 1 base from V and 6 bases from J, with 10 bases in between. The CDR3 is made up of 13 amino acids. The germline gives CDR1 SGHDT, CDR2 YYEEEE. CDR3 nucleotides: TGTGCCAGCAGCTTGAGGGGACCCGATGGCTACACCTTC. Amino acid sequence: CASSLRGPDGYTF. Full variable domain (remainder filled in from reference TRBV5-6 and TRBJ1-2): DAGVTQSPTHLIKTRGQQVTLRCSPKSGHDTVSWYQQALGQGPQFIFQYYEEEERQRGNFPDRFSGHQFPNYSSELNVNALLLGDSALYLCASSLRGPDGYTFGSGTRLTVV.

The chain carries TRBV7-8 and TRBJ1-1, with D possibly TRBD1 on 6 matching bases. The V and J ends lost 2 bases and 1 base respectively, with 11 bases between them. This CDR3 region has 15 residues. Germline values: CDR1 SGHVS, CDR2 FQNEAQ. This chain's CDR3 is CASSLRGQPNTEAFF. The CDR3 bases are TGTGCCAGCAGCTTAAGGGGACAACCGAACACTGAAGCTTTCTTT.

The V and J genes are TRBV28 and TRBJ2-3, with D possibly called TRBD1 or TRBD2 (5 bases each). The germline CDR1 and CDR2 sequences are MDHEN and SYDVKM. Trimming left V 3 bases short and J 2 bases short, with 12 bases between. The CDR3 runs to 15 residues. The CDR3 region is CASSFRDGDTDTQYF. The CDR3 coding sequence is TGTGCCAGCAGTTTCCGGGACGGGGACACAGATACGCAGTATTTT.

This clone came up once. This chain connects TRBV28 to TRBJ2-2, with D unresolved. Between the trimmed V and J ends, which lost 8 bases and 0 bases, there was a span of 13 bases. The CDR3 sequence is 15 residues long. Germline V CDR1 and CDR2: MDHEN, SYDVKM. CDR3 DNA sequence: TGTGCCAGCGGTCCCCTGGACGCGAACACCGGGGAGCTGTTTTTT. It codes for CASGPLDANTGELFF.

CDR3 in amino acids: CASSGDSRNQPQHF. CDR3 sequence (DNA): TGTGCCAGCAGCGGGGACAGCCGCAATCAGCCCCAGCATTTT. The chain combines TRBV9 with TRBJ1-5; 7 bases map to TRBD1. Germline assignment: CDR1 SGDLS and CDR2 YYNGEE. With V trimmed by 3 bases and J by 2 bases, 2 bases remained unmatched. The CDR3 contains 14 residues.